This entry is about one T cell receptor beta chain. What it binds is not known. This specimen comes from a study of shared clonotypes between healthy human individuals. Across the study: Sampling drew on donors who were two women and a few men aged 18 to 49. Study-level points and caveats: Relative to their counterparts shared across all four donors, non-shared clonotypes exhibited diminished generation probabilities.

Only Caucasian adults living in Nashville, Tennessee made up the donor group. Each subset's genomic DNA was split evenly across several immunoSEQ plates. TCRdb keeps only in-frame clones here, not all; method: immunoSEQ multiplex PCR. This table holds about 2,500,000 clones, about 92% found once. Germline CDR1 is MNHEY and CDR2 is SVGAGI. The length of the CDR3 is 14 residues. Between the trimmed V and J ends, which lost 4 bases and 1 base, there was a span of 10 bases. The V and J genes are TRBV6-5 and TRBJ1-1, with D possibly TRBD1 on 5 matching bases. The sequencing input was naive CD4+ T cells sorted from blood. Specified subset: CD45RA+ positively selected. This receptor was identified in a man aged 18 to 35 in good health. This CDR3 is CASSWGRTNTEAFF. Written as DNA, the CDR3 is TGTGCCAGCAGTTGGGGACGGACGAACACTGAAGCTTTCTTT.